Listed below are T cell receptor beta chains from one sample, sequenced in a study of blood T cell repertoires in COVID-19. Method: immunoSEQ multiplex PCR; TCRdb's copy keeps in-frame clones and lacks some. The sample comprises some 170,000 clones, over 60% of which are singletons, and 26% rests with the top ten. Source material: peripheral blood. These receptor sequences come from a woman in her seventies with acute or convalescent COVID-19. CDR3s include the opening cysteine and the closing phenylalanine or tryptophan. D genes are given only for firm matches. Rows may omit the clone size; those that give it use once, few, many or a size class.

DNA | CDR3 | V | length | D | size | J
TGTGCCAGTATTGGACAGCTAAATGAAAAACTGTTTTTT | CASIGQLNEKLFF | TRBV19 | 13 | NA | NA | TRBJ1-4
TGTGCCAGCAGCTCAACTAGCAGCGGCATAAGCTCCTACAATGAGCAGTTCTTC | CASSSTSSGISSYNEQFF | TRBV11-2 | 18 | NA | NA | TRBJ2-1
TGCGCCAGCAGCTTGACAAAAACCCCCAATGAGCAGTTCTTC | CASSLTKTPNEQFF | TRBV5-1 | 14 | NA | NA | TRBJ2-1
TGTGCCAGCAGGGGGGGACCGGGACAGGGAGATTCACCCCTCCACTTT | CASRGGPGQGDSPLHF | TRBV28 | 16 | TRBD1 | NA | TRBJ1-6
TGCAGCGTTGGACTAGCGGCAACCTACGAGCAGTACTTC | CSVGLAATYEQYF | TRBV29-1 | 13 | TRBD2 | NA | TRBJ2-7
TGTGCCAGCAGCTTACAATCAGATGAGCAGTTCTTC | CASSLQSDEQFF | TRBV11-3 | 12 | NA | NA | TRBJ2-1
TGTGCCAGCAGCCAGGGACAGTACAATGAGCAGTTCTTC | CASSQGQYNEQFF | TRBV7-7 | 13 | TRBD1 | NA | TRBJ2-1
TGTGCCAGCAGGTCCACTAGGAAGGAGCAGTTCTTC | CASRSTRKEQFF | TRBV12-3/TRBV12-4 | 12 | NA | once | TRBJ2-1
TGTGCCAGCAGCCACCCAGGGGGCGGGGTGGGACCCCCTGAGACGTTCTTC | CASSHPGGGVGPPETFF | TRBV6-2/TRBV6-3 | 17 | TRBD1 | NA | TRBJ2-1
TGCAGCGTTGATGGCGGGGGCAATGAGCAGTTCTTC | CSVDGGGNEQFF | TRBV29-1 | 12 | TRBD2 | NA | TRBJ2-1